These 18 T cell receptor beta chains were sequenced from one sample in a study of cytomegalovirus exposure and HLA in healthy donors. PCR used 60 Vbeta primers and 13 Jbeta primers. Sequencing was performed with immunoSEQ multiplex PCR; in TCRdb, only in-frame clones are kept and a portion is missing. The table for this sample gives over 150,000 clones. The sequencing input was PBMCs. The receptors were sampled from a boy aged 5-17 years in good health and CMV-seronegative.

The chain is built from TRBV2 and TRBJ1-5; weak D call: TRBD1 (5 bases). V was shortened by 5 bases and J by 4 bases, with 18 bases between the two germline ends. Per germline, CDR1 SNHLY and CDR2 FYNNEI. The CDR3 is 16 amino acids. The DNA of the CDR3 is TGTGCCAGCAGTCACGTGGCGGCAGGGTTTAATCAGCCCCAGCATTTT. Protein product: CASSHVAAGFNQPQHF.

The chain links TRBV2 to TRBJ1-1, with D unresolved. This CDR3 spans 15 amino acids. The V end was cut by 8 bases, the J end by 1 base, with 17 bases between. Germline V gene data show CDR1 as SNHLY and CDR2 as FYNNEI. CDR3 in amino acids: CASWSFSTGNTEAFF. The CDR3 DNA is TGTGCCAGCTGGAGCTTTTCTACGGGGAACACTGAAGCTTTCTTT.

The chain couples TRBV19 to TRBJ2-1, with 7 bases fitting TRBD2. Germline-derived CDR1 and CDR2 are LNHDA and SQIVND (reference sequence). The CDR3 has 15 amino acids. The trim removed 7 bases at V and 6 bases at J, leaving 12 bases unmatched. The CDR3 sequence is CASTITPGLINEQFF. In DNA, the CDR3 is TGTGCCAGTACTATTACCCCGGGACTAATCAATGAGCAGTTCTTC. Full variable domain (missing parts from reference TRBV19 and TRBJ2-1): DGGITQSPKYLFRKEGQNVTLSCEQNLNHDAMYWYRQDPGQGLRLIYYSQIVNDFQKGDIAEGYSVSREKKESFPLTVTSAQKNPTAFYLCASTITPGLINEQFFGPGTRLTVL.

The chain joins TRBV2 to TRBJ1-1; the D is unclear. CDR1 and CDR2 (germline): SNHLY, FYNNEI. V lost 8 bases, J lost 1 base, and 14 bases lay in between. The CDR3 covers 14 residues. CDR3 coding DNA: TGTGCCAGCGACTGGCGCGGTCCGAACACTGAAGCTTTCTTT. Translating it yields CASDWRGPNTEAFF.

The chain has TRBV6-6 and TRBJ2-1; D not certain. Trimming removed 6 bases at V and 2 bases at J, with 14 bases between. Germline loops: CDR1 MNHNY, CDR2 SVGAGI (reference sequence). This CDR3 has 15 amino acids. This CDR3 is CASSNRPGAYNEQFF. The CDR3 nucleotides read TGTGCCAGCAGCAACCGACCCGGAGCCTACAATGAGCAGTTCTTC.

A word on this clone: One junction end disagrees with the germline gene, perhaps due to a read error. The same CDR3 can be traced to other DNA sequences in this sample. This chain joins TRBV19 and TRBJ2-1, with D unclear. The CDR3 is 15 residues long. The germline CDR1 and CDR2 sequences are LNHDA and SQIVND (reference sequence). The CDR3 protein is CASSATPVNYNEQFF. As DNA, the CDR3 is TGTGCCAGTAGTGCGACACCAGTGAATTACAATGAGCAATTCTTC.

V gene TRBV11-2 combines with J gene TRBJ1-4; 7 bases are a match to TRBD1. V trimming: 2 bases; J trimming: 5 bases; junction bases outside the gene matches: 8. The CDR3 extends over 16 amino acids. The germline CDR1 and CDR2 sequences are SGHAT and FQNNGV. CDR3 bases: TGTGCCAGCAGCTTACTTTCCGGGACAGAAAATGAAAAACTGTTTTTT. Protein sequence: CASSLLSGTENEKLFF. Full variable domain (outside the CDR3, taken from reference TRBV11-2 and TRBJ1-4): EAGVAQSPRYKIIEKRQSVAFWCNPISGHATLYWYQQILGQGPKLLIQFQNNGVVDDSQLPKDRFSAERLKGVDSTLKIQPAKLEDSAVYLCASSLLSGTENEKLFFGSGTQLSVL.

J is TRBJ1-2 and V is TRBV28, with a weak D call TRBD1 (5 bases). Germline values: CDR1 MDHEN, CDR2 SYDVKM. The CDR3 totals 16 residues. Deletions cut 8 bases from V and 7 bases from J, with 26 bases between. The CDR3 DNA reads as TGTGCCAGCCGGTCGGCCAGGGTCTATTTTACTGGTGGCTACACCTTC. It translates to CASRSARVYFTGGYTF.

This chain connects TRBV6-1 to TRBJ2-1; 11 bases agree with TRBD2. This CDR3 is 15 amino acids long. Germline CDR1 is MNHNS and CDR2 is SASEGT. The V and J ends lost 2 bases and 9 bases, in that order; junction bases with no gene match: 6. The CDR3 DNA follows: TGTGCCAGCAGTGAACAGCTAGCGGGGGGAGGTGAGCAGTTCTTC. It translates to CASSEQLAGGGEQFF.

J is TRBJ1-1 and V is TRBV27, with D perhaps TRBD1 (6 bases). The V gene lost 2 bases and the J gene lost 2 bases, with 12 bases spanning the gap. This CDR3 is built from 15 residues. Germline CDR1 MNHEY, CDR2 SMNVEV (reference sequence). CDR3 nucleotides: TGTGCCAGCAGTTTAAAGCGGGGGGCCAACACTGAAGCTTTCTTT. This codes for CASSLKRGANTEAFF.

The V gene is TRBV9, the J gene TRBJ2-5; D perhaps matches TRBD2 (5 bases). With 0 bases removed from V and 4 bases from J, the gap between germline ends came to 7 bases. CDR3 size: 13 residues. CDR1 and CDR2 from the germline V gene are SGDLS and YYNGEE. CDR3 protein: CASSVALGETQYF. The CDR3 DNA is TGTGCCAGCAGCGTAGCACTAGGAGAGACCCAGTACTTC.

V gene TRBV15 combines with J gene TRBJ2-4; D is uncertain. The CDR3 covers 17 residues. Trimming pared 4 bases from V and 0 bases from J, leaving 16 bases between. Germline V gene data show CDR1 as LNHNV and CDR2 as YYDKDF (reference sequence). The CDR3 loop is CATSKVTENIAKNIQYF. The DNA of the CDR3 is TGTGCCACCAGCAAAGTGACGGAGAATATAGCCAAAAACATTCAGTACTTC.

The chain is built from TRBV18 and TRBJ1-3, with D maybe TRBD1 (5 bases). The V gene's germline CDR1 is KGHSH and CDR2 LQKENI. This CDR3 contains 15 residues. The V gene lost 5 bases and the J gene lost 0 bases, with 11 bases spanning the gap. The CDR3 DNA follows: TGTGCCAGCTCAGAACAGGCCGCCTCTGGAAACACCATATATTTT. Its protein product is CASSEQAASGNTIYF.

A remark on this clone: The same CDR3 is also encoded by other DNA sequences in this sample. This chain joins TRBV19 and TRBJ2-7; a weak D match, TRBD2 (6 bases). The CDR3 totals 13 residues. Trimming pared 3 bases from V and 0 bases from J, leaving 6 bases between. Germline V CDR1 and CDR2: LNHDA, SQIVND (reference sequence). CDR3 sequence reads: CASSIGGSYEQYF. CDR3 in DNA: TGTGCCAGTAGTATCGGGGGCTCCTACGAGCAGTACTTC.

The chain combines TRBV5-1 with TRBJ1-2; TRBD1 aligns across 7 bases. The CDR3 is 14 amino acids. Germline CDR1 SGHRS, CDR2 YFSETQ. The V and J ends lost 0 bases and 3 bases, in that order; junction bases with no gene match: 2. CDR3 sequence (DNA): TGCGCCAGCAGCTTGGCCCAGGGGGACTATGGCTACACCTTC. Residues: CASSLAQGDYGYTF. Full variable domain (rest looked up from reference TRBV5-1 and TRBJ1-2): KAGVTQTPRYLIKTRGQQVTLSCSPISGHRSVSWYQQTPGQGLQFLFEYFSETQRNKGNFPGRFSGRQFSNSRSEMNVSTLELGDSALYLCASSLAQGDYGYTFGSGTRLTVV.

In regard to this clone: The junction does not match germline at one end; this may be a read error. The chain links TRBV4-2 to TRBJ2-7, with D maybe TRBD1 (5 bases). The CDR3 length is 13 residues. CDR1 is LGHNA, CDR2 YNFKEQ, per germline. The CDR3, as DNA: TGTGCCAGCAGACAAGACAGAGGCTACGAGCAGTACTTC. Encoded protein: CASRQDRGYEQYF.

The DNA of the CDR3 is TGCGCCAGCAGCTTTGGACGGGGGACCACCTACGAGCAGTACTTC. The encoded protein is CASSFGRGTTYEQYF. The chain has TRBV5-1 and TRBJ2-7; a possible D gene is TRBD2 (6 bases). The length of the CDR3 is 15 residues. Germline V gene lookup returns CDR1 SGHRS and CDR2 YFSETQ. Trimming shortened V by 2 bases and J by 2 bases, and 14 bases separated the two germline ends.

This chain uses TRBV6-5 with TRBJ2-7; 7 bases are a match to TRBD2. This CDR3 has 15 residues. Germline V lookup: CDR1 MNHEY, CDR2 SVGAGI. V dropped 4 bases and J dropped 3; count of bases not matched to a gene: 9. The CDR3 sequence: CASSFAGVGLYEQYF. The CDR3 bases are TGTGCCAGCAGTTTTGCGGGGGTGGGACTCTACGAGCAGTACTTC.